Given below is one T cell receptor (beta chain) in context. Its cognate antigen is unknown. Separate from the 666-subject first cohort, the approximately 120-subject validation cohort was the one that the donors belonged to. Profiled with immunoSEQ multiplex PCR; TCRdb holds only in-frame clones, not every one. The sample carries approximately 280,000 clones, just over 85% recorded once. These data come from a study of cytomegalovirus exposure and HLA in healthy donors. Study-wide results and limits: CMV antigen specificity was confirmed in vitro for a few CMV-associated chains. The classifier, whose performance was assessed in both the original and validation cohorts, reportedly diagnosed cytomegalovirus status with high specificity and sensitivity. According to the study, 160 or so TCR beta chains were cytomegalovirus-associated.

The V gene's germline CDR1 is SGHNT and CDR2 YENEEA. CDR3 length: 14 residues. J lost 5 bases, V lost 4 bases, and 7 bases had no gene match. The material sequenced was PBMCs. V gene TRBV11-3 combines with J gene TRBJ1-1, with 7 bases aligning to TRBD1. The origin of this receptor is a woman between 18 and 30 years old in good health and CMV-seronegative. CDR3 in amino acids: CASSSRQGWTEAFF. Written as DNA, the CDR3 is TGTGCCAGCAGCTCAAGACAGGGTTGGACTGAAGCTTTCTTT.